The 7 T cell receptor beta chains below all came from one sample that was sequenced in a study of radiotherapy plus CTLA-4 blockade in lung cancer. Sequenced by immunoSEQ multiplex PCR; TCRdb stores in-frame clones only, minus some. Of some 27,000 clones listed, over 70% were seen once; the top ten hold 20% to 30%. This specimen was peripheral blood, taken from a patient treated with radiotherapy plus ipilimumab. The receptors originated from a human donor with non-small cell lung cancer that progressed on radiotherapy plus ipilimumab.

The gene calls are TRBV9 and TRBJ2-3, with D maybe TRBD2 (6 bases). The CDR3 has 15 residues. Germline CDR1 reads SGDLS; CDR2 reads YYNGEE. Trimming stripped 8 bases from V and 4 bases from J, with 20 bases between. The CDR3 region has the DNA TGTGCCAGTTCTCTTGAGGCGCGGGGTGCAGATACGCAGTATTTT. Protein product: CASSLEARGADTQYF.

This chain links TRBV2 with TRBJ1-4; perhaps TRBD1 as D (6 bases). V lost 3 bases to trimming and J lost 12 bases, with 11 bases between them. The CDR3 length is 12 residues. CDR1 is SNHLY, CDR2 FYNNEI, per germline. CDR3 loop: CASSDQGRQLFF. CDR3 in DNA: TGTGCCAGCAGTGATCAGGGGAGACAACTGTTTTTT.

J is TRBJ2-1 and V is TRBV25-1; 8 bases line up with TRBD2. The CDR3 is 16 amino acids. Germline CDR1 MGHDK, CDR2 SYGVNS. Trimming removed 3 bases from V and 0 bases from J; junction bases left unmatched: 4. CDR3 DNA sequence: TGTGCCAGCAGTGACCCCGCGGGGGGCTCCTACAATGAGCAGTTCTTC. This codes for CASSDPAGGSYNEQFF.

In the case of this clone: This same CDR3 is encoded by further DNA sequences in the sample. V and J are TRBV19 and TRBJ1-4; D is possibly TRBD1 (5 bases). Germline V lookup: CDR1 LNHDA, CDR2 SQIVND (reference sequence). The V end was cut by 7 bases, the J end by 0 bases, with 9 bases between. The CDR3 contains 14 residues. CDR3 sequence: CASTRGSTNEKLFF. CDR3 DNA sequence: TGTGCCAGTACCCGGGGCTCAACTAATGAAAAACTGTTTTTT.

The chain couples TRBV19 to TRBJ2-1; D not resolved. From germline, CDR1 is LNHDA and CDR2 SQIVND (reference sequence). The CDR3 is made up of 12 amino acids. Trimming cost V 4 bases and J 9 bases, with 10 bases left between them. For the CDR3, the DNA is TGTGCCAGTAGTACCCCGTACGGTGAGCAGTTCTTC. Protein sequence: CASSTPYGEQFF.

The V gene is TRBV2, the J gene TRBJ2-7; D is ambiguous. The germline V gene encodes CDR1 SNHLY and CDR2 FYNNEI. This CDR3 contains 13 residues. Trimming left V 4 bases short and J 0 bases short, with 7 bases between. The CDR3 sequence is CASSGAPSYEQYF. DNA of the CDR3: TGTGCCAGCAGTGGAGCACCCTCCTACGAGCAGTACTTC.

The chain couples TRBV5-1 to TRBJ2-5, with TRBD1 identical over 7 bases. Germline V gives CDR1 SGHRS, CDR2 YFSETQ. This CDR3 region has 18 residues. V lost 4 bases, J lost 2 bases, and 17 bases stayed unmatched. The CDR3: CASSPSTLRQGPQETQYF. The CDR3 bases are TGCGCCAGCAGCCCCTCTACTTTACGACAGGGACCACAAGAGACCCAGTACTTC.